These 19 T cell receptor beta chains were sequenced from one sample in a study of T cell responses to AZD1222 COVID-19 vaccine. TCRdb's copy holds only in-frame clones and misses some; the assay was immunoSEQ multiplex PCR. The sample includes about 110,000 clones, approximately 91% seen only once; the top ten take roughly 12%. Material: peripheral blood, obtained on day 0 of MenACWY control vaccination. These receptors came from an adult in good health.

This clone is medium-sized (0.01 to 0.1%). The V and J genes are TRBV6-2 or TRBV6-3 and TRBJ2-1, with 9 bases fitting TRBD2. The V and J ends lost 4 bases and 8 bases, in that order; junction bases with no gene match: 6. From germline, CDR1 is MNHEY and CDR2 SVGEGT. CDR3 length: 14 amino acids. The CDR3 protein is CASSLAGEYDEQFF. The CDR3 bases are TGTGCCAGCAGTTTAGCGGGAGAGTACGATGAGCAGTTCTTC.

The chain has TRBV15 and TRBJ2-1; 8 bases are a match to TRBD1. Germline CDR1 is LNHNV and CDR2 is YYDKDF (reference sequence). The CDR3 contains 16 residues. J lost 6 bases, V lost 5 bases, and 12 bases had no gene match. This CDR3 is CATSPRGDRRFNEQFF. As DNA, the CDR3 is TGTGCCACCAGCCCTCGAGGGGACAGGCGATTCAATGAGCAGTTCTTC.

This chain uses TRBV28 with TRBJ1-2; D might be TRBD1 (6 bases). The CDR3 runs to 13 residues. The V gene lost 3 bases and the J gene lost 7 bases, with 12 bases spanning the gap. Looked up from germline, CDR1 is MDHEN and CDR2 is SYDVKM. CDR3 protein: CASSLPQGSGYTF. The CDR3 region has the DNA TGTGCCAGCAGTTTGCCGCAGGGGTCTGGCTACACCTTC.

The count of this clone is one. This chain links TRBV7-9 with TRBJ2-1, with D uncertain. The CDR3 spans 15 residues. Deletions cut 0 bases from V and 0 bases from J, with 6 bases between. Germline values: CDR1 SEHNR, CDR2 FQNEAQ (reference sequence). The CDR3 coding sequence is TGTGCCAGCAGCTTAGCGGCAGCCTCCTACAATGAGCAGTTCTTC. Translated: CASSLAAASYNEQFF. Based on the CDR3 plus reference TRBV7-9 and TRBJ2-1, the full variable domain is DTGVSQNPRHKITKRGQNVTFRCDPISEHNRLYWYRQTLGQGPEFLTYFQNEAQLEKSRLLSDRFSAERPKGSFSTLEIQRTEQGDSAMYLCASSLAAASYNEQFFGPGTRLTVL.

The gene calls are TRBV28 and TRBJ2-7; TRBD2 agrees at 7 bases. The junction had 8 bases not matched to a gene; V was cut back by 5 bases and J by 4 bases. Germline-derived CDR1 and CDR2 are MDHEN and SYDVKM. This CDR3 is 14 amino acids long. CDR3 coding DNA: TGTGCCAGCAGTCCCTCCGTGGGAGGGTACGAGCAGTACTTC. Its protein is CASSPSVGGYEQYF.

The chain combines TRBV4-2 with TRBJ2-7; 10 bases are shared with TRBD1. This CDR3 has 18 amino acids. The V and J ends lost 4 bases and 3 bases, in that order; junction bases with no gene match: 15. Germline V CDR1 and CDR2: LGHNA, YNFKEQ. DNA of the CDR3: TGTGCCAGCAGCCGGGACAGGGGCCAGGGGGCGACGGTCTACGAGCAGTACTTC. The encoded protein is CASSRDRGQGATVYEQYF.

The rearrangement links TRBV2 to TRBJ1-2, with a possible D match to TRBD1 (5 bases). Trimming took 2 bases from V and 6 from J, leaving 7 bases between them. CDR1 and CDR2 from the germline V gene are SNHLY and FYNNEI. The CDR3 loop spans 12 amino acids. CDR3 sequence reads: CASSERGDGYTF. The CDR3 bases are TGTGCCAGCAGTGAACGGGGGGATGGCTACACCTTC.

The chain employs TRBV5-1 and TRBJ2-1, with 9 bases lining up with TRBD2. Germline CDR1 is SGHRS and CDR2 is YFSETQ. The length of the CDR3 is 16 residues. V dropped 1 base and J dropped 6; count of bases not matched to a gene: 8. The CDR3 region is CASSLRASGASNEQFF. The CDR3 region has the DNA TGCGCCAGCAGCTTGAGGGCTAGCGGGGCGAGCAATGAGCAGTTCTTC.

The rearrangement links TRBV27 to TRBJ2-5; 7 bases line up with TRBD1. With 5 bases clipped from V and 5 bases from J, the junction kept 2 bases outside the gene matches. Germline V gene data show CDR1 as MNHEY and CDR2 as SMNVEV (reference sequence). The CDR3 is 12 residues long. For the CDR3, the DNA is TGTGCCAGCAGTACGACAGGGGAGACCCAGTACTTC. It encodes CASSTTGETQYF.

This clone was seen a single time. The chain carries TRBV7-2 and TRBJ1-4, with 8 bases that match TRBD1. The CDR3 has 16 residues. Germline V gene sequence: CDR1 SGHTA, CDR2 FQGNSA. The trim removed 4 bases at V and 1 base at J, leaving 5 bases unmatched. CDR3 nucleotide sequence: TGTGCCAGCAGCTCACGGACAGGGCGAACTAATGAAAAACTGTTTTTT. This gives the protein CASSSRTGRTNEKLFF.

The CDR3, as DNA: TGTGCCAGCAGTCCGAGGTTCCAGGGGGAGCCTTCCTACGAGCAGTACTTC. Its translation is CASSPRFQGEPSYEQYF. This sequence joins TRBV11-2 and TRBJ2-7; 7 bases agree with TRBD1. J lost 1 base, V lost 6 bases, and 15 bases had no gene match. Germline V lookup: CDR1 SGHAT, CDR2 FQNNGV. This CDR3 has 17 residues.

The chain carries TRBV5-1 and TRBJ2-1, with TRBD2 matching over 7 bases. The CDR3 sequence is 16 residues long. V shed 4 bases and J 1 base; nucleotides not matched to a gene: 8. From germline, CDR1 is SGHRS and CDR2 YFSETQ. The CDR3, as DNA: TGCGCCAGCAGCCAATGGACTAGGTCTTCCTACAATGAGCAGTTCTTC. This codes for CASSQWTRSSYNEQFF.

The chain carries TRBV5-4 and TRBJ2-1, with 7 bases identical to TRBD2. The CDR3 totals 15 residues. Germline assignment: CDR1 SGHNT and CDR2 YYREEE (reference sequence). After removal of 3 bases from V and 2 bases from J, the junction contained 5 bases not matched to a gene. CDR3 loop: CASSSGLETYNEQFF. The CDR3 region has the DNA TGTGCCAGCAGCTCCGGACTAGAAACCTACAATGAGCAGTTCTTC.

The V gene is TRBV28, the J gene TRBJ1-2; the match to TRBD1 covers 7 bases. Losses at the gene ends were 6 bases for V and 7 bases for J; bases not matched to a gene: 8. In germline, CDR1 is MDHEN, CDR2 SYDVKM. CDR3 length equals 13 residues. This CDR3 is CASRETGTGGYTF. The CDR3 region has the DNA TGTGCCAGCAGAGAGACAGGGACTGGTGGCTACACCTTC.

V is TRBV5-8 and J is TRBJ2-7; 12 bases map to TRBD1. This CDR3 comprises 16 residues. The junction had 8 bases not matched to a gene; V was cut back by 2 bases and J by 5 bases. Per the germline V gene, CDR1 is SGHTS and CDR2 is YDEGEE. Here the CDR3 reads CASSLTGTGGFNEQYF. CDR3 coding DNA: TGTGCCAGCAGCTTAACCGGGACAGGGGGCTTTAACGAGCAGTACTTC.

The chain recombines TRBV5-8 with TRBJ2-7, with a possible D match to TRBD2 (5 bases). The CDR3 is made up of 15 amino acids. Germline lookup yields CDR1 SGHTS and CDR2 YDEGEE. Trimming cost V 0 bases and J 3 bases, with 13 bases left between them. The CDR3 is CASSLGASSIYEQYF. CDR3 DNA: TGTGCCAGCAGCTTGGGGGCTAGCAGCATCTACGAGCAGTACTTC.

The chain links TRBV7-2 to TRBJ2-7, with D perhaps assigned TRBD1 or TRBD2 (7 bases each). In germline, CDR1 is SGHTA, CDR2 FQGNSA. V lost 5 bases and J lost 2, with 16 bases in between. This CDR3 contains 15 residues. The CDR3 reads CASSPWGGTAYEQYF. The DNA for the CDR3 is TGTGCCAGCAGCCCGTGGGGGGGGACAGCCTACGAGCAGTACTTC.

This clone has only a few counts. This chain connects TRBV29-1 to TRBJ2-1, with D possibly TRBD1 on 6 matching bases. The V gene lost 6 bases and the J gene lost 6 bases, with 6 bases spanning the gap. Per germline, CDR1 SQVTM and CDR2 ANQGSEA. This CDR3 has 10 residues. CDR3 region: CSVGGNEQFF. CDR3 nucleotides: TGCAGCGTAGGGGGCAATGAGCAGTTCTTC.

Comments on this clone: At the DNA level, this CDR3 is encoded by other sequences in the same sample as well. V is TRBV15 and J is TRBJ1-6; TRBD1 is a possible D gene (5 bases). The CDR3 runs to 13 residues. The germline gives CDR1 LNHNV, CDR2 YYDKDF (reference sequence). The ends were cut back, 3 bases at V and 9 bases at J, with 9 bases in the middle. CDR3: CATSRGRGSPLHF. The CDR3 DNA reads as TGTGCCACCAGCAGGGGGAGGGGTTCACCCCTCCACTTT.